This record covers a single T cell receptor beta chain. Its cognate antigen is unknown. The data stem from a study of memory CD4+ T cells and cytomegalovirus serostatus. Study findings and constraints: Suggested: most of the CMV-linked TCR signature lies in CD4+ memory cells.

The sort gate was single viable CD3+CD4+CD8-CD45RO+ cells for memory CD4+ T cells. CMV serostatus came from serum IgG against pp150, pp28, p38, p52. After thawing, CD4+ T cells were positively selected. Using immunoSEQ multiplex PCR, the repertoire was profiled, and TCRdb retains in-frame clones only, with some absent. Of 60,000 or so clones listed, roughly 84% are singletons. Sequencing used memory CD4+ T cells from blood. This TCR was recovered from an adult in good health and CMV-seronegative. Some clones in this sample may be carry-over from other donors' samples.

The CDR3 sequence is CASSRQGAGNTIYF. The CDR3 nucleotides are TGTGCCAGCAGCCGTCAGGGGGCCGGGAACACCATATATTTT. This sequence joins TRBV13 and TRBJ1-3, with 8 bases identical to TRBD1. V shed 5 bases and J 7 bases; nucleotides not matched to a gene: 7. The CDR3 is 14 residues long. The germline gives CDR1 PRHDT, CDR2 FYEKMQ (reference sequence).